These T cell receptor beta chains were read from a single sample in a study of naive and memory T cell subsets. Using its own MiXCR run on the UMI-ligation and nested PCR reads, TCRdb lists one record per CDR3 protein. This sample has tens of thousands of distinct CDR3 sequences, with about 18% found just once. Input material: effector memory CD4+ T cells from blood. These receptors all stem from a human donor in good health. Both conserved end residues are part of each CDR3. A D gene is named only where the DNA matches it firmly. Some rows mark clone size as missing; the rest say once, few, many or name a class of expanded clone.

abundance: once
v_gene: TRBV27
d_gene: TRBD1
j_gene: TRBJ2-7
CDR3nt: TGTGCCAGCACCAAGGCGACCCCCGGGGGACAGGGGAGCTCCTACGAGCAGTACTTC
CDR3aa: CASTKATPGGQGSSYEQYF

abundance: medium-sized
v_gene: TRBV20-1
d_gene: -
j_gene: TRBJ2-1
CDR3nt: TGCAGTGCCGGGAAAGTACCTGGCTCCTACAATGAGCAGTTCTTC
CDR3aa: CSAGKVPGSYNEQFF

abundance: medium-sized
v_gene: TRBV29-1
d_gene: -
j_gene: TRBJ1-5
CDR3nt: TGCAGCGCTGGGGAGGGGTATAGCAATCAGCCCCAGCATTTT
CDR3aa: CSAGEGYSNQPQHF

abundance: few
v_gene: TRBV28
d_gene: -
j_gene: TRBJ2-6
CDR3nt: TGTGCCAGCAGTCCCGAGGGGTCTGGGGCCAACGTCCTGACTTTC
CDR3aa: CASSPEGSGANVLTF

abundance: few
v_gene: TRBV15
d_gene: -
j_gene: TRBJ1-1
CDR3nt: TGTGCCACCAGCAGAGCGGGAGTTTACAACACTGAAGCTTTCTTT
CDR3aa: CATSRAGVYNTEAFF

abundance: -
v_gene: TRBV28
d_gene: -
j_gene: TRBJ1-5
CDR3nt: TGTGCCAGCAGTTGGACGCCGCCCCGTAGCAATCAGCCCCAGCATTTT
CDR3aa: CASSWTPPRSNQPQHF

abundance: many
v_gene: TRBV7-8
d_gene: -
j_gene: TRBJ1-3
CDR3nt: TGTGCCAGCAGCCTGTCTTCAGGAAACACCATATATTTT
CDR3aa: CASSLSSGNTIYF

abundance: few
v_gene: TRBV13
d_gene: -
j_gene: TRBJ2-2
CDR3nt: TGTGCCAGCAGCCGAAAGACATCCGGGGAGCTGTTTTTT
CDR3aa: CASSRKTSGELFF

abundance: many
v_gene: TRBV2
d_gene: -
j_gene: TRBJ2-7
CDR3nt: TGTGCCAGCAAGACAGAGACCTACGAGCAGTACTTC
CDR3aa: CASKTETYEQYF

abundance: many
v_gene: TRBV7-9
d_gene: -
j_gene: TRBJ1-1
CDR3nt: TGTGCCAGCGGGAAGGGGGAGCTTGAAGCTTTCTTT
CDR3aa: CASGKGELEAFF

abundance: -
v_gene: TRBV5-1
d_gene: -
j_gene: TRBJ2-5
CDR3nt: TGCGCCAGCAGCTCCGATAAGGTGGAGACCCAGTACTTC
CDR3aa: CASSSDKVETQYF

abundance: -
v_gene: TRBV20-1
d_gene: -
j_gene: TRBJ1-1
CDR3nt: TGCAGTGCTAGGAGGTTAGGGGTTGTTGCTGAAGCTTTCTTT
CDR3aa: CSARRLGVVAEAFF

abundance: -
v_gene: TRBV4-3
d_gene: TRBD1
j_gene: TRBJ1-4
CDR3nt: TGCGCCAGCAGCCAAGACCCCAGGGGGGTAAAAGAAAAACTGTTTTTT
CDR3aa: CASSQDPRGVKEKLFF

abundance: few
v_gene: TRBV7-2
d_gene: TRBD2
j_gene: TRBJ2-1
CDR3nt: TGTGCCAGCAGCCAAAGACTAGCGGGTCGAGAGTTC
CDR3aa: CASSQRLAGREF

abundance: few
v_gene: TRBV7-7
d_gene: TRBD1
j_gene: TRBJ1-5
CDR3nt: TGTGCTAGCAGGATGAATCAGGGGACAGCAGCCCATAGCAATCAGCCCCAGCATTTT
CDR3aa: CASRMNQGTAAHSNQPQHF

abundance: few
v_gene: TRBV20-1
d_gene: -
j_gene: TRBJ2-5
CDR3nt: TGCAGTGCCCCTAGAGACGGAATTAGGGAGACCCAGTACTTC
CDR3aa: CSAPRDGIRETQYF

abundance: -
v_gene: TRBV6-5
d_gene: TRBD1
j_gene: TRBJ1-6
CDR3nt: TGTGCCAGCAGACTCGTGCCGGGACAGGGTTTTTCACCCCTCCACTTT
CDR3aa: CASRLVPGQGFSPLHF

abundance: many
v_gene: TRBV2
d_gene: -
j_gene: TRBJ2-2
CDR3nt: TGTGCCAGCAGTCCGACAGCTCCCCCACGAAGGGGCGGGGAGCTGTTTTTT
CDR3aa: CASSPTAPPRRGGELFF

abundance: -
v_gene: TRBV7-2
d_gene: TRBD1
j_gene: TRBJ2-7
CDR3nt: TGTGCCAGCTCCAATTCAGGGGGCAAGGTCCTGGGGCAGTACTTC
CDR3aa: CASSNSGGKVLGQYF

abundance: -
v_gene: TRBV6-2/TRBV6-3
d_gene: -
j_gene: TRBJ2-1
CDR3nt: TGTGCCAGCAGAACTACCAATGAGCAGTTCTTC
CDR3aa: CASRTTNEQFF

abundance: -
v_gene: TRBV29-1
d_gene: TRBD1
j_gene: TRBJ2-6
CDR3nt: TGCAGCGCCGGACAGGTTCCCTCTGGGGCCAACGTCCTGACTTTC
CDR3aa: CSAGQVPSGANVLTF

abundance: many
v_gene: TRBV18
d_gene: -
j_gene: TRBJ1-1
CDR3nt: TGTGCCAGCTCACGGAAGGGGAACACTGAAGCTTTCTTT
CDR3aa: CASSRKGNTEAFF

abundance: -
v_gene: TRBV5-1
d_gene: -
j_gene: TRBJ1-1
CDR3nt: TGCGCCAGCAGTTCTCCCCCAACAGGGAGAAACACTGAAGCTTTCTTT
CDR3aa: CASSSPPTGRNTEAFF

abundance: -
v_gene: TRBV5-4
d_gene: TRBD2
j_gene: TRBJ2-2
CDR3nt: TGTGCCAGCAGTTATCTAGCGGGAGGGCAAGCCGGGGAGCTGTTTTTT
CDR3aa: CASSYLAGGQAGELFF

abundance: -
v_gene: TRBV12-3/TRBV12-4
d_gene: -
j_gene: TRBJ1-4
CDR3nt: TGTGCCAGCAGTCTGCGACAGCTTACTGAAAAACTGTTTTTT
CDR3aa: CASSLRQLTEKLFF

abundance: few
v_gene: TRBV28
d_gene: TRBD1
j_gene: TRBJ2-4
CDR3nt: TGTGCCAGCAGTTTTTATACGGGACAGGGGAAAAACATTCAGTACTTC
CDR3aa: CASSFYTGQGKNIQYF

abundance: -
v_gene: TRBV7-6
d_gene: TRBD1
j_gene: TRBJ2-5
CDR3nt: TGTGCCAGCAGCTTAGGCCGAGGACAGGGCCCGGAGACCCAGTACTTC
CDR3aa: CASSLGRGQGPETQYF

abundance: many
v_gene: TRBV29-1
d_gene: -
j_gene: TRBJ1-5
CDR3nt: TGCAGCGTCCAGTGGGGCAATCAGCCCCAGCATTTT
CDR3aa: CSVQWGNQPQHF

abundance: few
v_gene: TRBV29-1
d_gene: TRBD2
j_gene: TRBJ2-7
CDR3nt: TGCAGCGCCCGGACTAGCGGTTCCTACGAGCAGTACTTC
CDR3aa: CSARTSGSYEQYF